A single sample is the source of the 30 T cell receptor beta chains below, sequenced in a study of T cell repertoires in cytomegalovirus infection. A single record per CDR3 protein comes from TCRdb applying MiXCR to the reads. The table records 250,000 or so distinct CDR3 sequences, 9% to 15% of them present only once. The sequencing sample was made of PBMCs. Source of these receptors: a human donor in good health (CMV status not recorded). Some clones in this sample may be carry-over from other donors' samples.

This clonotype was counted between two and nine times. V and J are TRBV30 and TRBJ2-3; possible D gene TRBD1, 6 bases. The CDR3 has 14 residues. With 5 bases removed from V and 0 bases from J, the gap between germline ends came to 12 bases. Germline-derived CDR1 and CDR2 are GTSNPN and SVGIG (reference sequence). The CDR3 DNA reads TGTGCCTGGGAGCAGGGGCAAAGCACAGATACGCAGTATTTT. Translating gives CAWEQGQSTDTQYF. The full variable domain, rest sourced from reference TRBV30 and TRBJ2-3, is SQTIHQWPATLVQPVGSPLSLECTVEGTSNPNLYWYRQAAGRGLQLLFYSVGIGQISSEVPQNLSASRPQDRQFILSSKKLLLSDSGFYLCAWEQGQSTDTQYFGPGTRLTVL.

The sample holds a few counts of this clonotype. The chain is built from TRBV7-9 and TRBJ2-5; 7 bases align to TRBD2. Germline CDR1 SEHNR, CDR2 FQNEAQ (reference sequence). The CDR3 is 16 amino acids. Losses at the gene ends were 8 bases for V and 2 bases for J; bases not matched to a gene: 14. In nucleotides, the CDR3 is TGTGCCAGCTCCCTTAGGCCAGCGGGGCTACAAGAGACCCAGTACTTC. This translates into CASSLRPAGLQETQYF.

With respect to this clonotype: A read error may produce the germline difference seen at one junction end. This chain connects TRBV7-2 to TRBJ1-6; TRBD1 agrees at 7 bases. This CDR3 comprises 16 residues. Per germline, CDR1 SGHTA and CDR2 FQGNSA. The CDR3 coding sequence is TGTGCCAGCAGCTCTGTCCCCGGGACAGAAAATTCACCCCACCACTTC. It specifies CASSSVPGTENSPHHF.

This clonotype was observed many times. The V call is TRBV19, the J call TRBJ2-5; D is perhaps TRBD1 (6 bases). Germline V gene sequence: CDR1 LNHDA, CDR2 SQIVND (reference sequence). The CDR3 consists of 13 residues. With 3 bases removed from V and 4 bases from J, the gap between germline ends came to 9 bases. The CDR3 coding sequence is TGTGCCAGTAGTATCAGCAGGGGAGAGACCCAGTACTTC. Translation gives CASSISRGETQYF.

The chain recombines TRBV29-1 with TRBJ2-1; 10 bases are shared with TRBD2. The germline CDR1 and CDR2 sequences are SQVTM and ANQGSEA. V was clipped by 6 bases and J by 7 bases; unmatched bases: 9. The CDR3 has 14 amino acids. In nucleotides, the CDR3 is TGCAGCGTGACCATAGCGGGAGGAAGTAATGAGCAGTTCTTC. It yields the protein CSVTIAGGSNEQFF.

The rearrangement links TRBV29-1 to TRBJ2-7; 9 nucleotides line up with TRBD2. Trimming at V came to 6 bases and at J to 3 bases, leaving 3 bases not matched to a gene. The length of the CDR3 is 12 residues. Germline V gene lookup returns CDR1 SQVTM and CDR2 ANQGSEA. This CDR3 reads CSVASGVYEQYF. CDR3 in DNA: TGCAGCGTAGCTAGCGGGGTCTACGAGCAGTACTTC.

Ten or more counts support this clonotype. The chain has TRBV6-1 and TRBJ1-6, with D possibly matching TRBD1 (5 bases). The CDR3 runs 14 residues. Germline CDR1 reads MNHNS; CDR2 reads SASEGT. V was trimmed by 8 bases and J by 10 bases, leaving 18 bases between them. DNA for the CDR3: TGTGCCAGCGGAGCCCCCAGGGTGGGCTCACCCCTCCACTTT. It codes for CASGAPRVGSPLHF.

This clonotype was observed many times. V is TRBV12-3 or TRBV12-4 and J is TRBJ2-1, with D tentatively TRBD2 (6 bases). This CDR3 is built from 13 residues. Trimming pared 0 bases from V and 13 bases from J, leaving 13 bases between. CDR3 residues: CASSLARDPHQFF. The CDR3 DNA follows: TGTGCCAGCAGTTTAGCGCGGGATCCCCATCAGTTCTTC.

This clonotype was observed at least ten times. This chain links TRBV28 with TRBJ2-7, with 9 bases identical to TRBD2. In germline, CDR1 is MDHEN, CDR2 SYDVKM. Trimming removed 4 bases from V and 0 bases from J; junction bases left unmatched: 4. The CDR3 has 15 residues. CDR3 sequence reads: CASSYISGSSYEQYF. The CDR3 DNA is TGTGCCAGCAGTTATATTAGCGGGAGCTCCTACGAGCAGTACTTC. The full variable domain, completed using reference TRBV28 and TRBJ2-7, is DVKVTQSSRYLVKRTGEKVFLECVQDMDHENMFWYRQDPGLGLRLIYFSYDVKMKEKGDIPEGYSVSREKKERFSLILESASTNQTSMYLCASSYISGSSYEQYFGPGTRLTVT.

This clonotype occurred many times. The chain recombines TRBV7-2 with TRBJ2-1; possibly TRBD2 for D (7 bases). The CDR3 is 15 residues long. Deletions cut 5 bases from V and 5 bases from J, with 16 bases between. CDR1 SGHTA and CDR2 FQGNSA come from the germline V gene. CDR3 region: CASSLGRGRDNEQFF. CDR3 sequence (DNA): TGTGCCAGCAGCCTAGGGCGGGGGCGGGACAATGAGCAGTTCTTC.

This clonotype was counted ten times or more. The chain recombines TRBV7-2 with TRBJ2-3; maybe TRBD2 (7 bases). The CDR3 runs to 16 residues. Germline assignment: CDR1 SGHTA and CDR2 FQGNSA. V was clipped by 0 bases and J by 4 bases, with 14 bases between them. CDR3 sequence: CASSLALAEGADTQYF. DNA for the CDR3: TGTGCCAGCAGCTTAGCCCTAGCGGAGGGGGCAGATACGCAGTATTTT. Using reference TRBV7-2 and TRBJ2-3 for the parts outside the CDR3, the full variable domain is GAGVSQSPSNKVTEKGKDVELRCDPISGHTALYWYRQSLGQGLEFLIYFQGNSAPDKSGLPSDRFSAERTGGSVSTLTIQRTQQEDSAVYLCASSLALAEGADTQYFGPGTRLTVL.

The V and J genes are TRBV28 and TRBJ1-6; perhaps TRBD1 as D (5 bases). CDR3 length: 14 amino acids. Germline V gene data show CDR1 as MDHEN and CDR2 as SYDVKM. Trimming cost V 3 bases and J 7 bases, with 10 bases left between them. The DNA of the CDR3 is TGTGCCAGCAGTTTGGAGGGGTGGAATTCACCCCTCCACTTT. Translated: CASSLEGWNSPLHF.

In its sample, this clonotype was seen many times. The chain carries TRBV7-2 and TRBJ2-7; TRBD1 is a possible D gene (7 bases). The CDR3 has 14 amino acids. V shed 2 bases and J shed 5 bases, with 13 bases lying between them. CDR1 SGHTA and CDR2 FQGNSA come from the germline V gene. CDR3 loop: CASSLQGGGNEQYF. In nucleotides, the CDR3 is TGTGCCAGCAGCTTACAGGGGGGCGGAAACGAGCAGTACTTC. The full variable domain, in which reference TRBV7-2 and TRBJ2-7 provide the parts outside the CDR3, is GAGVSQSPSNKVTEKGKDVELRCDPISGHTALYWYRQSLGQGLEFLIYFQGNSAPDKSGLPSDRFSAERTGGSVSTLTIQRTQQEDSAVYLCASSLQGGGNEQYFGPGTRLTVT.

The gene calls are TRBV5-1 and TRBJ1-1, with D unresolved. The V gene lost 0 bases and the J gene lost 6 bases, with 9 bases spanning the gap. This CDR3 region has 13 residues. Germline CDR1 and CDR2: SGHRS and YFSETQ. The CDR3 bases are TGCGCCAGCAGCTTGGAAGGGAAGGCTGAAGCTTTCTTT. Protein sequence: CASSLEGKAEAFF.

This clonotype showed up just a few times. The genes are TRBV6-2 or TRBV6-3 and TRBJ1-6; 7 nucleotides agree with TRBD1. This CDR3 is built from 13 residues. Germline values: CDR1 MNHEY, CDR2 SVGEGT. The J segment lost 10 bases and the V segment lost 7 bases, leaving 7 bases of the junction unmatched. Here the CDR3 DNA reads TGTGCCAGCACTCAGGACAGGATCTCACCCCTCCACTTT. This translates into CASTQDRISPLHF.

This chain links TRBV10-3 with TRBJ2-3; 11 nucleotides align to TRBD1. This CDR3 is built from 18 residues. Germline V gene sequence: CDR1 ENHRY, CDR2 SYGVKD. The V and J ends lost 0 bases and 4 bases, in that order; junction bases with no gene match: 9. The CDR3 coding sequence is TGTGCCATCAGTGAGTCCTACCCGGGACAGGGGGTTTCAGATACGCAGTATTTT. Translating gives CAISESYPGQGVSDTQYF.

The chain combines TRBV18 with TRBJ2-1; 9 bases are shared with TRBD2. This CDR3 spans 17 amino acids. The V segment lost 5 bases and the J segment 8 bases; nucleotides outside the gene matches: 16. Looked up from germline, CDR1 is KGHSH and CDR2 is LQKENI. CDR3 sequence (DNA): TGTGCCAGCTCATCCGCCGATATAGCGGGAGCGGTGGATGAGCAGTTCTTC. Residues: CASSSADIAGAVDEQFF.

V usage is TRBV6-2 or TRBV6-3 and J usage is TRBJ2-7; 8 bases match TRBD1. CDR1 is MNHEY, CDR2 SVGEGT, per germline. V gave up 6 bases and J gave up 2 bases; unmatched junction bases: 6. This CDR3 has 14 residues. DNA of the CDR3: TGTGCCAGCAGACTACAGGGGGGTCCCTACGAGCAGTACTTC. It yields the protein CASRLQGGPYEQYF.

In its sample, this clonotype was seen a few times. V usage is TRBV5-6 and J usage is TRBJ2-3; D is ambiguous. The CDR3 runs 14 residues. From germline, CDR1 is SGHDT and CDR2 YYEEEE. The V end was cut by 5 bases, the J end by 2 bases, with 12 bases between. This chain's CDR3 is CASRTRGYTDTQYF. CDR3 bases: TGTGCCAGCAGAACTCGTGGGTACACAGATACGCAGTATTTT. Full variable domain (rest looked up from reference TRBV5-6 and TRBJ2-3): DAGVTQSPTHLIKTRGQQVTLRCSPKSGHDTVSWYQQALGQGPQFIFQYYEEEERQRGNFPDRFSGHQFPNYSSELNVNALLLGDSALYLCASRTRGYTDTQYFGPGTRLTVL.

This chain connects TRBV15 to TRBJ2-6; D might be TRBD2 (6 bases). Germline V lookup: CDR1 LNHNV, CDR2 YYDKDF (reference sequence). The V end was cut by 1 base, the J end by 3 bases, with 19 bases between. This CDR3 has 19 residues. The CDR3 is CATSRVPLGAGNGANVLTF. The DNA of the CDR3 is TGTGCCACCAGCAGAGTTCCCCTCGGGGCGGGAAATGGGGCCAACGTCCTGACTTTC.

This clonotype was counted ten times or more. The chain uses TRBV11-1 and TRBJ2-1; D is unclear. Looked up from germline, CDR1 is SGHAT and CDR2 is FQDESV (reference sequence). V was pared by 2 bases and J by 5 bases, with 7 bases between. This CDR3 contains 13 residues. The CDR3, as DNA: TGTGCCAGCAGCTTAACGGAAGACAATGAGCAGTTCTTC. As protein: CASSLTEDNEQFF.

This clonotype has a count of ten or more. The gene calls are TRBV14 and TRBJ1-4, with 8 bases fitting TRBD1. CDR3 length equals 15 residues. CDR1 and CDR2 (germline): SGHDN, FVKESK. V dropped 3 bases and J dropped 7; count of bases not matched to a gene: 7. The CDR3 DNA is TGTGCCAGCAGCCAGCTGACAGGGGCGGGTGAAAAACTGTTTTTT. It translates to CASSQLTGAGEKLFF.

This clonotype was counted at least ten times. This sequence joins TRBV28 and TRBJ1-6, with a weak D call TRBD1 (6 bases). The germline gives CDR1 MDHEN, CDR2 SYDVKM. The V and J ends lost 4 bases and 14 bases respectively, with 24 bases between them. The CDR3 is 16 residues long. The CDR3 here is CASSSVGRTATGTLHF. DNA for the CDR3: TGTGCCAGCAGTTCAGTAGGCCGGACAGCCACAGGAACCCTCCACTTT.

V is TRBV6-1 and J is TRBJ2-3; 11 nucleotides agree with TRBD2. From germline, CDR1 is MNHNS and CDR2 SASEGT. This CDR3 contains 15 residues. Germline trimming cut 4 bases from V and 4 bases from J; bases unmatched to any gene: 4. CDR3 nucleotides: TGTGCCAGCAGTGCACTAGCGGGAGTCTCAGATACGCAGTATTTT. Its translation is CASSALAGVSDTQYF.

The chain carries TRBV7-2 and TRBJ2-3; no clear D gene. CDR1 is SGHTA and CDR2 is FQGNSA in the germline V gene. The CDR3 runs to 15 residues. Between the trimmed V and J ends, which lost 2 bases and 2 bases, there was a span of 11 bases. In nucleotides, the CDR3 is TGTGCCAGCAGCTTAAACCCGCTCTACACAGATACGCAGTATTTT. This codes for CASSLNPLYTDTQYF.

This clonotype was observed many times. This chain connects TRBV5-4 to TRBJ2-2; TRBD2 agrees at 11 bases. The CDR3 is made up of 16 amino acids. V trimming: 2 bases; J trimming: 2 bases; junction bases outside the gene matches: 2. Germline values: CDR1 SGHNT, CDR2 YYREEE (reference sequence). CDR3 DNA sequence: TGTGCCAGCAGCTTCGGACTAGCGGGTAACACCGGGGAGCTGTTTTTT. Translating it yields CASSFGLAGNTGELFF.

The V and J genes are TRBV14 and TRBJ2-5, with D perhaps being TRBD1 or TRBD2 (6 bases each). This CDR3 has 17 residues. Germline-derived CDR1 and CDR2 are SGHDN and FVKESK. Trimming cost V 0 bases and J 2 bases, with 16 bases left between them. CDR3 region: CASSQEVGRRGQETQYF. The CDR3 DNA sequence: TGTGCCAGCAGCCAAGAAGTCGGCAGGAGGGGGCAAGAGACCCAGTACTTC.

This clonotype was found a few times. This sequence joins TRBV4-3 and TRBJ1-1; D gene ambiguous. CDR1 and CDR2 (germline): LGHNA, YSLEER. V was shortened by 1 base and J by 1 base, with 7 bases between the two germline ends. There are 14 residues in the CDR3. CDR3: CASSQGLKNTEAFF. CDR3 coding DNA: TGCGCCAGCAGCCAAGGTCTAAAGAACACTGAAGCTTTCTTT.

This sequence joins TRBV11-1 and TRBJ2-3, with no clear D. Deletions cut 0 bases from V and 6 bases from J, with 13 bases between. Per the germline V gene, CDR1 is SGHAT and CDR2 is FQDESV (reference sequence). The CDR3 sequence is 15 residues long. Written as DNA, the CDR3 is TGTGCCAGCAGCTTAGCGGGAAGGTCGGAGGATACGCAGTATTTT. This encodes CASSLAGRSEDTQYF.

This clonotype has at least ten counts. The DNA of the CDR3 is TGTGCCAGCAGCTTAGGAACAGGTATGAACACTGAAGCTTTCTTT. It codes for CASSLGTGMNTEAFF. The rearrangement uses TRBV7-2 and TRBJ1-1; a possible D gene is TRBD1 (5 bases). Germline values: CDR1 SGHTA, CDR2 FQGNSA. V lost 1 base to trimming and J lost 0 bases, with 9 bases between them. The CDR3 covers 15 residues.